These 32 T cell receptor beta chains were all obtained from the same sample, sequenced in a study of shared clonotypes between healthy human individuals. Naive CD8 cells lacked CD45RO, underwent positive selection for CCR7 and left out terminally differentiated effector memory CD45RA+ cells. TCRdb's copy holds only in-frame clones and misses some; the assay was immunoSEQ multiplex PCR. The sample includes around 580,000 clones, 98% seen only once; the top ten take roughly 0.29%. The sample comprised naive CD8+ T cells sorted from blood. These receptors were collected from a man aged 25-45 years in good health.

The gene calls are TRBV4-3 and TRBJ2-6; tentative D call: TRBD1 (6 bases). Germline CDR1 reads LGHNA; CDR2 reads YSLEER. This CDR3 comprises 19 residues. V was cut by 1 base and J by 4 bases, with 20 bases left in between. The CDR3 coding sequence is TGCGCCAGCAGCCAAGCGGCACAGGGAGAGGGATTCGGGGCCAACGTCCTGACTTTC. Translating gives CASSQAAQGEGFGANVLTF.

This clone appeared a single time. The V gene is TRBV9, the J gene TRBJ2-1; the D gene could be TRBD1 or TRBD2 (7 bases each). Germline-derived CDR1 and CDR2 are SGDLS and YYNGEE. The germline V and J ends were trimmed by 6 bases and 10 bases, with 11 bases remaining between them. The CDR3 has 11 amino acids. DNA of the CDR3: TGTGCCAGCACCAGGGGGGGAGAGCAGTTCTTC. This sequence encodes CASTRGGEQFF.

This chain joins TRBV6-6 and TRBJ2-1; TRBD2 agrees at 11 bases. Trimming removed 0 bases from V and 14 bases from J; junction bases left unmatched: 6. CDR1 is MNHNY and CDR2 is SVGAGI in the germline V gene (reference sequence). The CDR3 spans 14 residues. The CDR3 region is CASSYSTSGDREFF. CDR3 DNA sequence: TGTGCCAGCAGTTACTCGACTAGCGGGGATCGGGAGTTCTTC.

The chain carries TRBV10-1 and TRBJ2-7, with D perhaps TRBD2 (5 bases). Germline V gene data show CDR1 as WNHNN and CDR2 as SYGVQD (reference sequence). This CDR3 comprises 16 residues. Trimming pared 0 bases from V and 5 bases from J, leaving 17 bases between. This CDR3 is CASSESRVGLRDEQYF. CDR3 bases: TGCGCCAGCAGTGAGTCGAGGGTCGGACTCCGGGACGAGCAGTACTTC.

V usage is TRBV11-2 and J usage is TRBJ2-2, with TRBD2 as a possible D gene (5 bases). Germline CDR1 reads SGHAT; CDR2 reads FQNNGV. There are 15 residues in the CDR3. V dropped 2 bases and J dropped 0 bases, with 7 bases sitting between them. The CDR3 loop is CASSLRGPNTGELFF. CDR3 bases: TGTGCCAGCAGCTTACGGGGTCCGAACACCGGGGAGCTGTTTTTT. The variable domain in full, completed from reference TRBV11-2 and TRBJ2-2, reads EAGVAQSPRYKIIEKRQSVAFWCNPISGHATLYWYQQILGQGPKLLIQFQNNGVVDDSQLPKDRFSAERLKGVDSTLKIQPAKLEDSAVYLCASSLRGPNTGELFFGEGSRLTVL.

The rearrangement links TRBV29-1 to TRBJ2-6; maybe TRBD2 (5 bases). V dropped 1 base and J dropped 1 base, with 5 bases sitting between them. CDR1 and CDR2 from the germline V gene are SQVTM and ANQGSEA. This CDR3 region has 14 residues. CDR3 coding DNA: TGCAGCGTTGAAGGGACTTCTGGGGCCAACGTCCTGACTTTC. Amino acid sequence: CSVEGTSGANVLTF.

This chain joins TRBV27 and TRBJ2-7, with no clear D. The CDR3 is 14 residues long. CDR1 and CDR2 from the germline V gene are MNHEY and SMNVEV (reference sequence). Trimming left V 2 bases short and J 2 bases short, with 10 bases between. The CDR3: CASSLLPLAYEQYF. CDR3 bases: TGTGCCAGCAGTTTACTACCTCTAGCCTACGAGCAGTACTTC.

The chain recombines TRBV5-1 with TRBJ2-5; D is possibly TRBD2 (6 bases). Germline CDR1 SGHRS, CDR2 YFSETQ. V was cut by 7 bases and J by 4 bases, with 23 bases left in between. CDR3 length equals 16 residues. Here the CDR3 DNA reads TGCGCCAGCGCCAATTCAGGGAGGCGATTCGGAGAGACCCAGTACTTC. This translates into CASANSGRRFGETQYF.

This chain connects TRBV4-3 to TRBJ1-1; tentative D call: TRBD1 (5 bases). The CDR3 sequence is 16 residues long. Trimming cost V 0 bases and J 1 base, with 12 bases left between them. Germline CDR1 and CDR2: LGHNA and YSLEER. This CDR3 is CASSQEAGKENTEAFF. The DNA for the CDR3 is TGCGCCAGCAGCCAAGAGGCAGGGAAGGAGAACACTGAAGCTTTCTTT.

The chain uses TRBV5-6 and TRBJ2-3, with D possibly TRBD1 on 6 matching bases. This CDR3 contains 12 residues. Germline V gene lookup returns CDR1 SGHDT and CDR2 YYEEEE. Trimming removed 4 bases at V and 8 bases at J, with 11 bases between. CDR3: CASSRRGGTQYF. The CDR3 nucleotides are TGTGCCAGCAGCCGCAGAGGGGGTACGCAGTATTTT.

The chain employs TRBV5-1 and TRBJ1-5; no clear D. Trimming cost V 5 bases and J 4 bases, with 10 bases left between them. The CDR3 runs to 13 residues. The germline CDR1 and CDR2 sequences are SGHRS and YFSETQ. The CDR3: CASRVDMNQPQHF. CDR3 DNA sequence: TGCGCCAGCAGGGTAGATATGAATCAGCCCCAGCATTTT.

The chain couples TRBV27 to TRBJ1-5; D gene unclear. Trimming took 6 bases from V and 0 from J, leaving 9 bases between them. Per germline, CDR1 MNHEY and CDR2 SMNVEV (reference sequence). The CDR3 is made up of 14 amino acids. In DNA, the CDR3 is TGTGCCAGCAGCGCCCCATATAGCAATCAGCCCCAGCATTTT. Translation: CASSAPYSNQPQHF.

The rearrangement joins TRBV29-1 to TRBJ2-1; TRBD2 aligns across 11 bases. The V and J ends lost 5 bases and 0 bases, in that order; junction bases with no gene match: 3. The germline gives CDR1 SQVTM, CDR2 ANQGSEA. The CDR3 is 15 amino acids. The CDR3, as DNA: TGCAGCGTTCGACTAGCGGGAAGCTCCTACAATGAGCAGTTCTTC. Translation: CSVRLAGSSYNEQFF.

Remarks on this clone: At one boundary the junction diverges from the germline segment, which might be a read error. The rearrangement uses TRBV6-4 and TRBJ2-7, with a tentative D call TRBD2 (6 bases). Germline loops: CDR1 MRHNA, CDR2 SNTAGT. The CDR3 consists of 8 residues. Here the CDR3 DNA reads TGTGCCAGCGGGCGGGACCCCTTC. It translates to CASGRDPF.

The genes are TRBV13 and TRBJ2-3; D assignment may be TRBD1 or TRBD2 (5 bases each). V dropped 3 bases and J dropped 7 bases, with 8 bases sitting between them. This CDR3 is 12 amino acids long. Looked up from germline, CDR1 is PRHDT and CDR2 is FYEKMQ (reference sequence). CDR3 loop: CASSFGGNTQYF. The CDR3 nucleotides read TGTGCCAGCAGCTTTGGGGGAAATACGCAGTATTTT.

The chain links TRBV6-1 to TRBJ2-1; possibly TRBD1 for D (5 bases). CDR3 length: 13 amino acids. Trimming stripped 8 bases from V and 3 bases from J, with 11 bases between. CDR1 MNHNS and CDR2 SASEGT come from the germline V gene. CDR3 coding DNA: TGTGCCAGCGAACGAACAGGCTACAATGAGCAGTTCTTC. Amino acid sequence: CASERTGYNEQFF.

A single count supports this clone. The V call is TRBV19, the J call TRBJ2-7, with 10 bases matching TRBD2. This CDR3 is built from 16 residues. Germline assignment: CDR1 LNHDA and CDR2 SQIVND (reference sequence). V was pared by 4 bases and J by 5 bases, with 11 bases of the junction left unmatched. This chain's CDR3 is CASSTDPSGSFNEQYF. The CDR3 region has the DNA TGTGCCAGTAGTACCGATCCTAGCGGGAGTTTCAACGAGCAGTACTTC.

The rearrangement joins TRBV5-1 to TRBJ1-2; D is perhaps TRBD1 (5 bases). Germline V gene sequence: CDR1 SGHRS, CDR2 YFSETQ. The CDR3 extends over 12 amino acids. The V end was cut by 5 bases, the J end by 3 bases, with 8 bases between. The CDR3 sequence: CASRGTDYGYTF. For the CDR3, the DNA is TGCGCCAGCAGAGGGACCGACTATGGCTACACCTTC. The complete variable domain, with remaining parts taken from reference TRBV5-1 and TRBJ1-2, reads KAGVTQTPRYLIKTRGQQVTLSCSPISGHRSVSWYQQTPGQGLQFLFEYFSETQRNKGNFPGRFSGRQFSNSRSEMNVSTLELGDSALYLCASRGTDYGYTFGSGTRLTVV.

This chain uses TRBV29-1 with TRBJ2-1; D unclear. This CDR3 contains 12 residues. Germline V gives CDR1 SQVTM, CDR2 ANQGSEA. With 0 bases removed from V and 9 bases from J, the gap between germline ends came to 9 bases. CDR3 nucleotide sequence: TGCAGCGTTGAAGATCTTGGGATTGAGCAGTTCTTC. This translates into CSVEDLGIEQFF.

As regards this clone: This specimen includes other DNA sequences encoding the same CDR3. V and J are TRBV13 and TRBJ2-2, with D maybe TRBD1 (6 bases). V was cut by 0 bases and J by 5 bases, with 7 bases left in between. From germline, CDR1 is PRHDT and CDR2 FYEKMQ (reference sequence). There are 14 residues in the CDR3. The CDR3, as DNA: TGTGCCAGCAGCTTAGGCCAGGGGACCGGGGAGCTGTTTTTT. As protein: CASSLGQGTGELFF.

The CDR3 nucleotides read TGTGCCAGCAGCTTAGGGCAGGGGGCAGAAAGGACCGGGGAGCTGTTTTTT. Translating it yields CASSLGQGAERTGELFF. V is TRBV7-6 and J is TRBJ2-2; 8 bases match TRBD1. V lost 1 base, J lost 5 bases, and 9 bases stayed unmatched. This CDR3 is 17 amino acids long. Germline loops: CDR1 SGHVS, CDR2 FNYEAQ.

This chain joins TRBV7-2 and TRBJ2-1, with 9 nucleotides matching TRBD2. CDR1 is SGHTA and CDR2 is FQGNSA in the germline V gene. This CDR3 is built from 17 residues. V shed 2 bases, J shed 4 bases, and the junction held 9 bases outside the gene matches. The CDR3 region is CASSLYSPGLAYNEQFF. For the CDR3, the DNA is TGTGCCAGCAGCTTATATTCTCCGGGACTAGCATACAATGAGCAGTTCTTC.

This clone has just one count. The rearrangement joins TRBV9 to TRBJ1-4; D is uncertain. Deletions cut 4 bases from V and 1 base from J, with 14 bases between. CDR3 length: 16 amino acids. Germline loops: CDR1 SGDLS, CDR2 YYNGEE. The CDR3 reads CASSLNPDGTNEKLFF. CDR3 coding DNA: TGTGCCAGCAGCTTAAACCCGGACGGAACTAATGAAAAACTGTTTTTT.

The chain has TRBV19 and TRBJ2-3, with D tentatively TRBD1 (5 bases). V was pared by 5 bases and J by 7 bases, with 16 bases between. In germline, CDR1 is LNHDA, CDR2 SQIVND (reference sequence). The CDR3 spans 14 residues. The CDR3: CASSGRQTPYTQYF. The CDR3 DNA sequence: TGTGCCAGTAGTGGACGACAGACGCCCTATACGCAGTATTTT.

The V call is TRBV2, the J call TRBJ2-1, with 14 positions matching TRBD2. CDR1 and CDR2 (germline): SNHLY, FYNNEI. The CDR3 spans 15 residues. V shed 8 bases and J 4 bases; nucleotides not matched to a gene: 4. The CDR3 DNA follows: TGTGCCAGCCGACTAGCGGGAGGGGATTACAATGAGCAGTTCTTC. Residues: CASRLAGGDYNEQFF.

The chain is built from TRBV27 and TRBJ1-4, with unresolved D. This CDR3 contains 13 residues. Germline V lookup: CDR1 MNHEY, CDR2 SMNVEV (reference sequence). Trimming removed 4 bases at V and 5 bases at J, with 8 bases between. The chain's CDR3 is CASSYGGNEKLFF. The CDR3, as DNA: TGTGCCAGCAGTTACGGCGGGAATGAAAAACTGTTTTTT.

J is TRBJ2-5 and V is TRBV7-7; perhaps TRBD1 as D (5 bases). Germline V gives CDR1 SSHAT, CDR2 FNYEAQ (reference sequence). Between the trimmed V and J ends, which lost 5 bases and 5 bases, there was a span of 18 bases. The CDR3 sequence is 15 residues long. The CDR3 DNA is TGTGCCAGCAGCGTTACTTCAGGGTTTGGGGAGACCCAGTACTTC. Translating it yields CASSVTSGFGETQYF.

This rearrangement joins TRBV13 to TRBJ2-7; the D gene is possibly TRBD2 (6 bases). The V gene lost 0 bases and the J gene lost 4 bases, with 10 bases spanning the gap. The CDR3 covers 14 residues. CDR1 and CDR2 (germline): PRHDT, FYEKMQ (reference sequence). The CDR3 nucleotides read TGTGCCAGCAGCTTAGGAGTAGGGAGGTACGAGCAGTACTTC. It encodes CASSLGVGRYEQYF. Drawing the rest from reference TRBV13 and TRBJ2-7, the complete variable domain is AAGVIQSPRHLIKEKRETATLKCYPIPRHDTVYWYQQGPGQDPQFLISFYEKMQSDKGSIPDRFSAQQFSDYHSELNMSSLELGDSALYFCASSLGVGRYEQYFGPGTRLTVT.

The chain links TRBV5-1 to TRBJ1-5; no firm D call. V was clipped by 0 bases and J by 7 bases, with 8 bases between them. The CDR3 totals 13 residues. Germline CDR1 is SGHRS and CDR2 is YFSETQ. The DNA of the CDR3 is TGCGCCAGCAGCTTGGGGATGGGACAGCCCCAGCATTTT. It encodes CASSLGMGQPQHF.

The J gene is TRBJ2-1, the V gene TRBV7-6; a possible D gene is TRBD2 (6 bases). Trimming pared 5 bases from V and 2 bases from J, leaving 16 bases between. The germline CDR1 and CDR2 sequences are SGHVS and FNYEAQ. The CDR3 totals 16 residues. The chain's CDR3 is CASSLLSGSTYNEQFF. The CDR3 region has the DNA TGTGCCAGCAGCCTCCTGTCCGGGAGCACCTACAATGAGCAGTTCTTC.

V usage is TRBV7-2 and J usage is TRBJ2-7; 7 nucleotides align to TRBD2. CDR3 length equals 15 residues. Per the germline V gene, CDR1 is SGHTA and CDR2 is FQGNSA. Trimming took 1 base from V and 7 from J; bases not matched to a gene: 10. CDR3 amino acids: CASSLDSGPRNEQYF. The CDR3 DNA reads TGTGCCAGCAGCTTAGATAGCGGGCCCCGGAATGAGCAGTACTTC.

DNA of the CDR3: TGTGCCAGCAGCTCTACAATCGGAGCGGGAAACCACAATGAGCAGTTCTTC. Amino acid sequence: CASSSTIGAGNHNEQFF. This chain uses TRBV7-8 with TRBJ2-1; 7 bases match TRBD2. Germline V gives CDR1 SGHVS, CDR2 FQNEAQ. The CDR3 length is 17 residues. With 4 bases clipped from V and 5 bases from J, the junction kept 14 bases outside the gene matches.